This TCR beta chain appears in the sequencing data of a study of long-term antiretroviral therapy in people with HIV (dated by TCRdb to between 2020 and 2023). With respect to the entire study: The earliest samples were collected approximately a decade before the 2015 WHO recommendation for immediate ART, a period when ART was typically delayed until CD4 counts fell. This retrospective serial study examined whether starting ART and sustained HIV suppression were associated with changes in the composition and diversity of the TRB repertoire in peripheral blood. Test extractions of a monoclonal T-cell line alongside a few dozen polyclonal samples showed no cross-contamination during QIAcube processing. Among the 30 to 35 participants with HIV, around ten were female. A total of 192 cryopreserved PBMC samples came from approximately 30 adults with confirmed HIV infection and were collected serially over a mean of roughly six years (range 1-12). The research as a whole found: Narrower CDR3 length ranges were observed in HIV repertoires than in controls, and an antigen-experienced repertoire with only a slight naive shift after ART was suggested by the network structure. Unsorted PBMC were profiled instead of sorted CD4+ and CD8+ T cells because pre-ART samples had limited cell numbers. Because PBMC availability was limited, only the TCR beta chain was sequenced, with no alpha chain pairing. The samples span the years 2004 to 2017, and the ART regimens used at that time may not be as effective as current regimens. Starting ART was linked to a significant rise in TRB diversity, yet even after long-term ART the diversity remained significantly lower than in transplant donor controls. Expanded TRB clones identified before ART initiation dominated the repertoire at all time points, although this dominance fluctuated and declined in many PLHIV after ART. No data were available on ART adherence, viral resistance or therapy changes, limiting inferences about post-ART repertoire changes.

Participants were included only if at least one PBMC sample before ART initiation and at least two post-ART samples were available. Every participant with HIV received treatment in the United States of America. Before DNA extraction, cryopreserved samples of roughly 0.9-11 million PBMC were thawed and then washed. At the time of the earliest PBMC sample, participants with HIV were aged between roughly 23 and 60 years. PBMC samples were contributed by each participant from 1-4 timepoints before ART initiation and 2-8 timepoints after ART initiation, with a median of 7 samples. For every participant, serial HIV viral load, CD4+ T-cell count, ART history and demographic data were obtained. Genomic DNA was extracted from unsorted PBMC with a Qiagen kit on a QIAcube, processed in batches of 12 samples. Sequencing of the TRB variable region was done with the immunoSEQ hsTCRB v3.0 assay at survey level resolution. A depth of roughly 40,000-50,000 T-cell genomes per sample was targeted for TRB sequencing. An Illumina MiSeq with a v3 150-cycle kit was used to sequence the pooled TRB libraries. Per the authors' processing: Repertoire analysis ran in R within a reproducible Nextflow workflow covering QC, data transformation and analysis. Custom analyses were implemented in LymphoSeq2, an R package for AIRR-Seq data exploration. Several samples yielding fewer than 5000 total TRB sequences were excluded, leaving 188 analyzed HIV repertoires. Among the 190 or so HIV repertoires that were kept, under 60 were collected before ART initiation and more than 120 were collected after ART initiation. Repertoires were downsampled to 5000 TRB nucleotide sequences, and summary statistics were averaged over 100 downsampling iterations. TRB sequences were retained for analysis only if CDR3 regions of at least seven amino acids were present. Diversity was measured with a Shannon entropy-derived clonality score and the Gini coefficient. In the repertoire networks, any two of the top 5000 CDR3 amino acid sequences were linked whenever the two sequences differed by an edit distance of one. For TRB CDR3 amino acid sequences, GLIPH2 was used to predict antigen specificity groups and MHC restriction. Known CMV, EBV, HIV or tissue antigen associations were flagged by matching CDR3 amino acid sequences against VDJdb and McPAS-TCR. Pre-ART, post-ART and control groups were compared with Wilcoxon signed-rank tests and Holm-Bonferroni correction. Sourced from immuneACCESS, this table was stored by TCRdb with only in-frame sequences that have V and J called. A share of the clones is absent; for the studies checked, an unresolved V gene accounts for under half, and the remainder has no known explanation. V, J and clone size were drawn from that table, and D and trimming were deduced from the DNA. The sample table holds over 35,000 clones, of which less than 95% were seen once. 2% to 2.5% of the sample comes from the top ten.

About this clone: The antigen it recognizes is unknown. One base away there is no much larger clone; base qualities are not given.

Relative to germline, V is missing 4 bases and J is missing 2 bases, with 3 bases of the junction outside any gene match. Including the terminal cysteine and phenylalanine, the CDR3 comprises 15 residues. Kept here is only the CDR3 DNA, which spans 45 bases and is read in frame from base 1. The germline V gene supplies CDR1 SGHRS and CDR2 YFSETQ. Sequences were derived from unsorted PBMCs, sampled around 9 years after starting antiretroviral therapy. The V and J segments used are TRBV5-1 and TRBJ1-4; TRBD1 aligns with 9 central bases. The TCR comes from a man aged 25-45 years with HIV. In nucleotides, the sequence is TGCGCCAGCAGCCCCGGGACAGGGACTAATGAAAAACTGTTTTTT. This gives the protein CASSPGTGTNEKLFF.